The 16 T cell receptor beta chains in this list originate from one sample, sequenced in a study of shared clonotypes between healthy human individuals. The repertoire was sequenced with immunoSEQ multiplex PCR; TCRdb's copy has only in-frame clones and lacks some. The repertoire holds about 1.5 million clones, with 95% to 99% as singletons. The sequenced material came from naive CD4+ T cells sorted from blood. Subset reported: CD45RA+ positively selected. The receptor set was obtained from a man younger than 45 in good health.

The V and J genes are TRBV2 and TRBJ2-7, with TRBD2 matching over 8 bases. Germline CDR1 is SNHLY and CDR2 is FYNNEI. V lost 11 bases, J lost 7 bases, and 10 bases stayed unmatched. This CDR3 is built from 12 residues. The CDR3 reads CAGQTSAAEQYF. For the CDR3, the DNA is TGTGCCGGCCAGACTAGCGCTGCAGAGCAGTACTTC.

This clone was recorded only once. The chain recombines TRBV6-1 with TRBJ2-6; D not resolved. In germline, CDR1 is MNHNS, CDR2 SASEGT. This CDR3 comprises 13 residues. The V and J ends lost 6 bases and 4 bases respectively, with 7 bases between them. In DNA, the CDR3 is TGTGCCAGCAGCTCATCCGGGGCCAACGTCCTGACTTTC. Translation: CASSSSGANVLTF.

The chain has TRBV5-1 and TRBJ2-7; 13 bases map to TRBD2. Germline lookup yields CDR1 SGHRS and CDR2 YFSETQ. After removal of 2 bases from V and 7 bases from J, the junction contained 3 bases not matched to a gene. The CDR3 has 14 amino acids. The CDR3 sequence is CASSFGLAGEEQYF. CDR3 in DNA: TGCGCCAGCAGCTTCGGACTAGCGGGAGAAGAGCAGTACTTC. Supplemented by reference TRBV5-1 and TRBJ2-7, the full variable domain reads KAGVTQTPRYLIKTRGQQVTLSCSPISGHRSVSWYQQTPGQGLQFLFEYFSETQRNKGNFPGRFSGRQFSNSRSEMNVSTLELGDSALYLCASSFGLAGEEQYFGPGTRLTVT.

The chain recombines TRBV6-6 with TRBJ2-5; D not resolved. CDR3 size: 11 residues. V lost 5 bases and J lost 5, with 6 bases in between. The germline V gene has CDR1 MNHNY and CDR2 SVGAGI (reference sequence). For the CDR3, the DNA is TGTGCCAGCAGTCGCCTGGAGACCCAGTACTTC. It is translated as CASSRLETQYF.

This chain uses TRBV15 with TRBJ2-7; TRBD2 agrees at 8 bases. CDR1 is LNHNV, CDR2 YYDKDF, per germline (reference sequence). CDR3 length equals 17 residues. J gave up 3 bases and V 0 bases, and 10 bases lay outside the gene matches. CDR3 in amino acids: CATSREIRAGAYYEQYF. The DNA of the CDR3 is TGTGCCACCAGCAGAGAGATCCGAGCGGGAGCGTACTACGAGCAGTACTTC.

The chain combines TRBV18 with TRBJ2-7, with 7 bases identical to TRBD2. The CDR3 length is 13 residues. Germline V lookup: CDR1 KGHSH, CDR2 LQKENI. J was trimmed by 7 bases and V by 5 bases; bases with no gene match: 8. CDR3 bases: TGTGCCAGCTCAAGCGGGGCGGGCGTGGAGCAGTACTTC. The encoded protein is CASSSGAGVEQYF.

This chain joins TRBV6-5 and TRBJ1-1; maybe TRBD1 (5 bases). Germline values: CDR1 MNHEY, CDR2 SVGAGI. The V end lost 2 bases, the J end lost 1 base, and 11 bases lay between the germline ends. The CDR3 sequence is 15 residues long. The DNA for the CDR3 is TGTGCCAGCAGTTACATCCCAGGGCAGAACACTGAAGCTTTCTTT. Its translation is CASSYIPGQNTEAFF.

V and J are TRBV5-5 and TRBJ2-7; 8 bases line up with TRBD1. This CDR3 is built from 15 residues. Per the germline V gene, CDR1 is SGHKS and CDR2 is YYEKEE (reference sequence). J gave up 2 bases and V 2 bases, and 6 bases lay outside the gene matches. The chain's CDR3 is CASSFRQGLPYEQYF. CDR3 bases: TGTGCCAGCAGCTTCAGACAGGGGCTTCCCTACGAGCAGTACTTC.

J is TRBJ2-1 and V is TRBV9, with 8 bases identical to TRBD1. Germline-derived CDR1 and CDR2 are SGDLS and YYNGEE. The V segment lost 1 base and the J segment 5 bases; nucleotides outside the gene matches: 2. This CDR3 is built from 14 residues. CDR3 region: CASSVQGANNEQFF. Here the CDR3 DNA reads TGTGCCAGCAGCGTACAGGGGGCCAACAATGAGCAGTTCTTC. The variable domain in full, with the rest retrieved from reference TRBV9 and TRBJ2-1, is DSGVTQTPKHLITATGQRVTLRCSPRSGDLSVYWYQQSLDQGLQFLIQYYNGEERAKGNILERFSAQQFPDLHSELNLSSLELGDSALYFCASSVQGANNEQFFGPGTRLTVL.

CDR3 region: CASSLVLGSYEQYF. The CDR3 DNA is TGCGCCAGCAGCTTGGTGTTGGGATCCTACGAGCAGTACTTC. This rearrangement joins TRBV5-1 to TRBJ2-7; D is ambiguous. V gave up 0 bases and J gave up 1 base, with 8 bases separating them. The CDR3 length is 14 residues. Germline assignment: CDR1 SGHRS and CDR2 YFSETQ.

This clone was seen once. The chain uses TRBV11-2 and TRBJ2-7; D is perhaps TRBD2 (6 bases). The CDR3 runs 15 residues. The ends were cut back, 6 bases at V and 3 bases at J, with 18 bases in the middle. CDR1 is SGHAT, CDR2 FQNNGV, per germline. CDR3 residues: CASRKVGGMYYEQYF. The CDR3, as DNA: TGTGCCAGCAGGAAAGTGGGGGGAATGTACTACGAGCAGTACTTC.

The V and J genes are TRBV6-1 and TRBJ1-5, with 9 bases identical to TRBD1. Trimming took 4 bases from V and 3 from J; bases not matched to a gene: 10. Germline assignment: CDR1 MNHNS and CDR2 SASEGT. This CDR3 spans 17 amino acids. CDR3 protein: CASSAALDRGSNQPQHF. The CDR3 nucleotides read TGTGCCAGCAGTGCAGCTCTGGACAGGGGATCCAATCAGCCCCAGCATTTT.

The rearrangement links TRBV27 to TRBJ2-1; TRBD2 matches at 7 bases. The CDR3 consists of 15 residues. Germline assignment: CDR1 MNHEY and CDR2 SMNVEV (reference sequence). The junction had 8 bases not matched to a gene; V was cut back by 1 base and J by 8 bases. The CDR3 DNA sequence: TGTGCCAGCAGTTTATGGGGCGGGAGCAACTATGAGCAGTTCTTC. It encodes CASSLWGGSNYEQFF.

A note on this clone: One end of the junction fails to match germline, which may point to a read error. The rearrangement links TRBV7-9 to TRBJ2-1; D may be TRBD2 (6 bases). This CDR3 contains 14 residues. Germline V CDR1 and CDR2: SEHNR, FQNEAQ (reference sequence). CDR3 in amino acids: CASSVTSSHNEQFF. CDR3 nucleotide sequence: TGTGCCAGCAGCGTAACTAGCTCCCACAATGAGCAGTTCTTC.

The rearrangement joins TRBV5-5 to TRBJ2-7; no reliable D call. Trimming left V 4 bases short and J 0 bases short, with 11 bases between. The CDR3 has 14 amino acids. Germline V gene sequence: CDR1 SGHKS, CDR2 YYEKEE (reference sequence). For the CDR3, the DNA is TGTGCCAGCAGCCCCTACACGAGCTCCTACGAGCAGTACTTC. This encodes CASSPYTSSYEQYF.

V usage is TRBV11-2 and J usage is TRBJ2-1, with D possibly being TRBD2 (5 bases). From germline, CDR1 is SGHAT and CDR2 FQNNGV. V shed 5 bases and J shed 8 bases, with 16 bases lying between them. This CDR3 is 14 amino acids long. The CDR3 region has the DNA TGTGCCAGCAGCCTGGACGGGATTGGCTATGAGCAGTTCTTC. It codes for CASSLDGIGYEQFF.